These 14 T cell receptor beta chains originate from one sample sequenced in a study of blood T cell repertoires in COVID-19. Measured with immunoSEQ multiplex PCR; TCRdb has only the in-frame clones, and not every one. The sample lists fewer than 400,000 clones, around 85% occurring once. The specimen sequenced was PBMCs or T cells enriched from blood (not recorded which). Receptors originate from a woman in her twenties or thirties who had been exposed to COVID-19.

This chain joins TRBV9 and TRBJ1-2, with D possibly matching TRBD1 (5 bases). The germline V gene has CDR1 SGDLS and CDR2 YYNGEE. The CDR3 totals 15 residues. Trimming took 3 bases from V and 4 from J, leaving 16 bases between them. The CDR3 loop reads CASSDSGSPIYGYTF. DNA for the CDR3: TGTGCCAGCAGCGATTCAGGGTCTCCCATCTATGGCTACACCTTC. Combining the CDR3 with reference TRBV9 and TRBJ1-2 gives the whole variable domain DSGVTQTPKHLITATGQRVTLRCSPRSGDLSVYWYQQSLDQGLQFLIQYYNGEERAKGNILERFSAQQFPDLHSELNLSSLELGDSALYFCASSDSGSPIYGYTFGSGTRLTVV.

The J gene is TRBJ2-1, the V gene TRBV9, with D possibly matching TRBD2 (6 bases). Germline CDR1 is SGDLS and CDR2 is YYNGEE. The CDR3 contains 14 residues. V lost 0 bases and J lost 9, with 13 bases in between. CDR3 region: CASSVARGDGEQFF. The DNA of the CDR3 is TGTGCCAGCAGCGTAGCCCGCGGGGACGGTGAGCAGTTCTTC.

The chain combines TRBV10-3 with TRBJ1-3, with no clear D. Trimming cost V 0 bases and J 0 bases, with 15 bases left between them. There are 18 residues in the CDR3. Germline loops: CDR1 ENHRY, CDR2 SYGVKD. Here the CDR3 DNA reads TGTGCCATCAGTGAGTCGATGGGCCGGGGTACCTCTGGAAACACCATATATTTT. It is translated as CAISESMGRGTSGNTIYF.

The CDR3 spells CASTNGASSPLHF. The CDR3 DNA reads TGTGCCAGCACTAACGGAGCGAGTTCACCCCTCCACTTT. The V call is TRBV6-5, the J call TRBJ1-6, with D unclear. With 7 bases removed from V and 9 bases from J, the gap between germline ends came to 13 bases. This CDR3 comprises 13 residues. CDR1 and CDR2 (germline): MNHEY, SVGAGI.

The gene calls are TRBV30 and TRBJ2-3; TRBD2 matches at 8 bases. Trimming removed 2 bases from V and 4 bases from J; junction bases left unmatched: 2. The germline V gene has CDR1 GTSNPN and CDR2 SVGIG (reference sequence). There are 13 residues in the CDR3. The CDR3 is CAWSSGSSDTQYF. The CDR3 DNA is TGTGCCTGGAGTAGCGGGAGTTCAGATACGCAGTATTTT. Variable domain in full (rest from reference TRBV30 and TRBJ2-3): SQTIHQWPATLVQPVGSPLSLECTVEGTSNPNLYWYRQAAGRGLQLLFYSVGIGQISSEVPQNLSASRPQDRQFILSSKKLLLSDSGFYLCAWSSGSSDTQYFGPGTRLTVL.

The chain recombines TRBV7-9 with TRBJ1-2, with TRBD1 matching over 9 bases. Germline trimming cut 5 bases from V and 4 bases from J; bases unmatched to any gene: 8. This CDR3 is 15 amino acids long. CDR1 and CDR2 from the germline V gene are SEHNR and FQNEAQ (reference sequence). This chain's CDR3 is CASSQTDRGIYGYTF. As DNA, the CDR3 is TGTGCCAGCAGCCAAACGGACAGGGGAATCTATGGCTACACCTTC.

This clone showed up just once. The junction and the germline gene differ at one end; a read error may be behind it. V usage is TRBV28 and J usage is TRBJ2-7; TRBD1 might be the D (6 bases). The germline gives CDR1 MDHEN, CDR2 SYDVKM. This CDR3 has 11 residues. The CDR3 DNA follows: TGTGCCAGCAGTCAGGACAGTTCGGTTTGCTTC. It yields the protein CASSQDSSVCF.

The chain recombines TRBV7-2 with TRBJ2-5, with D possibly being TRBD2 (6 bases). V shed 8 bases and J shed 3 bases, with 19 bases lying between them. Germline V CDR1 and CDR2: SGHTA, FQGNSA. CDR3 length: 15 amino acids. CDR3 protein: CASSLRDGSKETQYF. CDR3 in DNA: TGTGCCAGCTCCCTTAGGGACGGGAGTAAAGAGACCCAGTACTTC.

The chain couples TRBV29-1 to TRBJ1-1; 7 nucleotides agree with TRBD1. This CDR3 comprises 15 residues. V lost 0 bases and J lost 3; bases outside the gene matches: 7. Germline V gives CDR1 SQVTM, CDR2 ANQGSEA. CDR3 sequence reads: CSVEDTYRGDTEAFF. DNA for the CDR3: TGCAGCGTTGAAGACACTTACAGGGGAGACACTGAAGCTTTCTTT.

This chain uses TRBV10-2 with TRBJ2-2, with D possibly being TRBD2 (7 bases). This CDR3 contains 19 residues. V lost 4 bases, J lost 1 base, and 22 bases lay in between. The germline gives CDR1 WSHSY, CDR2 SAAADI. The CDR3 DNA sequence: TGCGCCAGCAGTGCCACCCGAGGGGGTCCGGGGGGGAACACCGGGGAGCTGTTTTTT. Translated, it gives CASSATRGGPGGNTGELFF.

V gene TRBV5-5 combines with J gene TRBJ1-3; 9 bases are shared with TRBD1. The CDR3 contains 16 residues. The germline gives CDR1 SGHKS, CDR2 YYEKEE (reference sequence). V gave up 3 bases and J gave up 5 bases; unmatched junction bases: 9. The CDR3 loop reads CASSWGQGNGRNTIYF. The CDR3 DNA reads as TGTGCCAGCAGCTGGGGACAGGGTAATGGTCGAAACACCATATATTTT.

The chain has TRBV7-8 and TRBJ2-3; TRBD2 aligns across 8 bases. The CDR3 contains 16 residues. The V segment lost 3 bases and the J segment 5 bases; nucleotides outside the gene matches: 10. The germline V gene has CDR1 SGHVS and CDR2 FQNEAQ. CDR3 region: CASSFSGTRIRDTQYF. CDR3 DNA: TGTGCCAGCAGCTTTTCCGGGACTAGGATAAGAGATACGCAGTATTTT.

CDR3 nucleotide sequence: TGTGCCAGCAGCGGGACCGGGACAGGGGCTTCACCCCTCCACTTT. Protein: CASSGTGTGASPLHF. J is TRBJ1-6 and V is TRBV5-5; 10 bases match TRBD1. The CDR3 runs to 15 residues. V lost 4 bases to trimming and J lost 9 bases; unmatched junction nucleotides: 7. CDR1 SGHKS and CDR2 YYEKEE come from the germline V gene (reference sequence).

The chain carries TRBV7-8 and TRBJ2-7; 7 bases align to TRBD1. Unmatched junction bases numbered 5, after V lost 4 bases and J lost 2 bases. CDR1 is SGHVS and CDR2 is FQNEAQ in the germline V gene. The CDR3 is made up of 14 amino acids. The CDR3 loop reads CASSSQTGTYEQYF. The DNA for the CDR3 is TGTGCCAGCAGCTCTCAGACAGGGACCTACGAGCAGTACTTC.